This TCR beta chain was identified during a study of blood T cell repertoires in COVID-19 (TCRdb year 2020). Broadly, across the study: Samples from collaborators originated in the United States, Italy and Spain and spanned both the acute and convalescent phases of COVID-19. The prospective study material was composed of cDNA or gDNA derived from T cells, B-cell-depleted T cells, or PBMCs. Deeply sampled blood TCRbeta repertoires from subjects exposed to, actively infected with, or recovered from COVID-19 were included in the dataset. The repertoires were made available in a free public database intended to serve as a resource for research on the immune response to SARS-CoV-2. Samples were obtained from the ongoing ImmuneRACE study (first 160 participants) and from about 1,300 subjects provided by 6 global collaborators. The sample metadata nearly always contained a de-identified subject ID, COVID-19 status, age in years and sex. HLA class I and class II types, where available, came from metadata supplied by the sample provider rather than from assay-based typing. Overall study results and their limits: How much clinical and demographic metadata was included differed by source and by participant, and the metadata was provided uncurated.

After removal of 4 bases from V and 4 bases from J, the junction retains 8 bases not matched to a gene. From the germline V gene, CDR1 is SGHRS and CDR2 is YFSETQ. The CDR3 starts with the cysteine, ends with the phenylalanine, and has 15 residues. The only DNA kept is the CDR3, 45 bases in frame from the first base. Enrolling through a virtual design, the prospective study's participants ranged in age from roughly 18 to 95 years and lived across some 22 United States geographic areas. Cohort assignment in the prospective study relied on participant-reported clinical history from a screening survey and a study questionnaire. Mobile phlebotomists in the prospective study collected whole blood, serum and a nasopharyngeal or oropharyngeal swab from every participant. Participants in the prospective study had the option to provide additional blood draws and questionnaires over a 2-month period. Before DNA extraction, blood samples from the prospective study were shipped at room temperature or frozen.

This clone was detected once. The antigen it binds to is not known. No qualities accompany the bases; no much larger clone lies one base away. TCRbeta CDR3 regions were amplified from genomic DNA using the immunoSEQ Assay, a bias-controlled multiplex PCR. Regarding the original processing steps: The number of nucleated cells in each sample was estimated by amplification of reference gene primers within the assay. To quantify the absolute abundance of each unique TCRbeta CDR3 rearrangement, sequence reads were collapsed and filtered. For each sample, productive Simpson clonality was calculated as the square root of Simpson's diversity index over productive rearrangements. This immuneACCESS table, as held by TCRdb, lists in-frame sequences with V and J called but not all clones. Of the missing ones, under half trace to an unresolved V gene in checked studies; the others have no known cause. The V and J calls and clone size are taken from that table; D and trimming were inferred from the DNA. The sample yields fewer than 250,000 clones; about 91% were counted once. The ten top clones hold over 12% of the sample.

The origin of this receptor is a woman between 50 and 59 years old with acute COVID-19. The sample comprised PBMCs or T cells enriched from blood (not recorded which). The sequence joins TRBV5-1 to TRBJ1-1; 9 central nucleotides agree with TRBD1. The encoded CDR3 is CASSHGQGWGTEAFF. The DNA reads TGCGCCAGCAGCCATGGACAGGGGTGGGGCACTGAAGCTTTCTTT.